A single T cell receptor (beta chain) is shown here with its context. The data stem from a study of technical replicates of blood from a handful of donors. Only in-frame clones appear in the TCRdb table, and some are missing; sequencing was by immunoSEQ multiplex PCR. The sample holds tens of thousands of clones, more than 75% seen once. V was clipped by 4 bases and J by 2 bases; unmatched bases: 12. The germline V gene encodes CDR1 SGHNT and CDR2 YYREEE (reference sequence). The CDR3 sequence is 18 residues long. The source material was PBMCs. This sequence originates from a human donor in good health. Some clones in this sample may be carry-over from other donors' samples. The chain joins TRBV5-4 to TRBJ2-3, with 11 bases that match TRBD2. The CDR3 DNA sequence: TGTGCCAGCAGCACCTGGACTAGCGGGCATATTTTCACAGATACGCAGTATTTT. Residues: CASSTWTSGHIFTDTQYF.